This passage covers 30 T cell receptor beta chains from one sample sequenced in a study of Ad26.COV2.S vaccination and SARS-CoV-2 variants. Sequenced by immunoSEQ multiplex PCR; TCRdb stores in-frame clones only, minus some. The data show roughly 100,000 clones, roughly 75% seen once. Material: peripheral blood, obtained after recovery from COVID-19. The receptors were sampled from a human donor who had recovered from COVID-19.

The J gene is TRBJ1-1, the V gene TRBV30, with 7 positions matching TRBD1. J gave up 2 bases and V 3 bases, and 6 bases lay outside the gene matches. In germline, CDR1 is GTSNPN, CDR2 SVGIG (reference sequence). This CDR3 has 14 amino acids. The chain's CDR3 is CAWRRVGGNTEAFF. The CDR3 nucleotides are TGTGCCTGGAGGAGGGTAGGGGGCAACACTGAAGCTTTCTTT.

The gene calls are TRBV9 and TRBJ2-1; the D gene is possibly TRBD1 (6 bases). Trimming stripped 4 bases from V and 6 bases from J, with 14 bases between. The V gene's germline CDR1 is SGDLS and CDR2 YYNGEE. The CDR3 is 14 residues long. CDR3 region: CASSFRTVSNEQFF. The CDR3 region has the DNA TGTGCCAGCAGCTTTCGGACAGTGTCCAATGAGCAGTTCTTC.

This clone was seen more than once but under ten times. This chain joins TRBV9 and TRBJ2-3, with 7 bases identical to TRBD1. The CDR3 covers 15 residues. Looked up from germline, CDR1 is SGDLS and CDR2 is YYNGEE. V shed 3 bases and J 5 bases; nucleotides not matched to a gene: 9. For the CDR3, the DNA is TGTGCCAGCAGCGCCCTGACAGGGCAAGAAGATACGCAGTATTTT. As protein: CASSALTGQEDTQYF.

The chain couples TRBV5-1 to TRBJ2-3; maybe TRBD2 (5 bases). CDR1 is SGHRS and CDR2 is YFSETQ in the germline V gene. The CDR3 has 16 amino acids. Trimming pared 2 bases from V and 6 bases from J, leaving 19 bases between. The CDR3 nucleotides are TGCGCCAGCAGCTTTAACGGACCCGGGGAATGGGATACGCAGTATTTT. Translation: CASSFNGPGEWDTQYF.

The CDR3 sequence is CSASGVPSEKLFF. In DNA, the CDR3 is TGCAGCGCGTCCGGGGTCCCTTCCGAAAAACTGTTTTTT. J is TRBJ1-4 and V is TRBV29-1; unclear D gene. CDR1 is SQVTM and CDR2 is ANQGSEA in the germline V gene. Trimming cost V 7 bases and J 8 bases, with 17 bases left between them. This CDR3 region has 13 residues. Together with reference TRBV29-1 and TRBJ1-4, the CDR3 gives the full variable domain: SAVISQKPSRDICQRGTSLTIQCQVDSQVTMMFWYRQQPGQSLTLIATANQGSEATYESGFVIDKFPISRPNLTFSTLTVSNMSPEDSSIYLCSASGVPSEKLFFGSGTQLSVL.

This clone has just one count. The rearrangement links TRBV30 to TRBJ1-5, with a weak D call TRBD1 (5 bases). CDR1 and CDR2 from the germline V gene are GTSNPN and SVGIG (reference sequence). The CDR3 extends over 13 amino acids. Trimming shortened V by 2 bases and J by 6 bases, and 11 bases separated the two germline ends. CDR3 sequence reads: CAWSSAGSQPQHF. In DNA form, the CDR3 reads TGTGCCTGGAGTTCGGCAGGGAGTCAGCCCCAGCATTTT.

The chain couples TRBV2 to TRBJ1-2; 10 bases map to TRBD1. This CDR3 region has 17 residues. Germline CDR1 and CDR2: SNHLY and FYNNEI. Trimming removed 10 bases from V and 6 bases from J; junction bases left unmatched: 20. The CDR3 here is CAIQFRDRGSGANGYTF. The DNA of the CDR3 is TGTGCCATACAATTCCGGGACAGGGGAAGCGGGGCAAATGGCTACACCTTC.

The chain has TRBV7-4 and TRBJ1-4; weak D call: TRBD1 (5 bases). The CDR3 runs to 17 residues. The V and J ends lost 5 bases and 0 bases respectively, with 16 bases between them. Germline lookup yields CDR1 SGHVT and CDR2 SQSDAQ. The CDR3 nucleotides read TGTGCCAGCAGCCATCCGGGGCCGGCTGCAACTAATGAAAAACTGTTTTTT. It translates to CASSHPGPAATNEKLFF.

V usage is TRBV11-2 and J usage is TRBJ2-5; the D gene is possibly TRBD2 (6 bases). The V gene lost 1 base and the J gene lost 2 bases, with 14 bases spanning the gap. This CDR3 contains 16 residues. Germline CDR1 is SGHAT and CDR2 is FQNNGV. The CDR3 region is CASSLAVGAGQETQYF. CDR3 nucleotide sequence: TGTGCCAGCAGCTTAGCAGTGGGCGCGGGACAAGAGACCCAGTACTTC. The variable domain in full, completed from reference TRBV11-2 and TRBJ2-5, reads EAGVAQSPRYKIIEKRQSVAFWCNPISGHATLYWYQQILGQGPKLLIQFQNNGVVDDSQLPKDRFSAERLKGVDSTLKIQPAKLEDSAVYLCASSLAVGAGQETQYFGPGTRLLVL.

This chain links TRBV18 with TRBJ1-5; no firm D call. This CDR3 has 13 amino acids. Germline-derived CDR1 and CDR2 are KGHSH and LQKENI. Trimming cost V 6 bases and J 3 bases, with 9 bases left between them. The CDR3 DNA is TGTGCCAGCTCTGAAGCCTTCAATCAGCCCCAGCATTTT. Residues: CASSEAFNQPQHF.

The rearrangement joins TRBV12-3 or TRBV12-4 to TRBJ1-1, with D maybe TRBD1 (5 bases). This CDR3 comprises 12 residues. V shed 5 bases and J shed 11 bases, with 15 bases lying between them. The CDR3 DNA follows: TGTGCCAGCAGTCTCTCAGGGTCGGTGGCTTTCTTT. Protein: CASSLSGSVAFF.

This chain joins TRBV5-1 and TRBJ2-2; no reliable D call. The germline V and J ends were trimmed by 4 bases and 5 bases, with 15 bases remaining between them. The CDR3 consists of 15 residues. The V gene's germline CDR1 is SGHRS and CDR2 YFSETQ. As DNA, the CDR3 is TGCGCCAGCAGCCGCAGTGCAGGCAGGACCGGGGAGCTGTTTTTT. It is translated as CASSRSAGRTGELFF.

This clone was observed at least ten times. V and J are TRBV2 and TRBJ2-7; D remains ambiguous. This CDR3 is 11 amino acids long. CDR1 is SNHLY and CDR2 is FYNNEI in the germline V gene. V shed 4 bases and J shed 2 bases, with 3 bases lying between them. In DNA, the CDR3 is TGTGCCAGCAGTGGTACCTACGAGCAGTACTTC. Encoded protein: CASSGTYEQYF.

This clone was counted only a few times. This sequence joins TRBV5-4 and TRBJ2-3, with 7 bases fitting TRBD2. The germline V gene has CDR1 SGHNT and CDR2 YYREEE (reference sequence). The trim removed 0 bases at V and 6 bases at J, leaving 10 bases unmatched. This CDR3 has 16 amino acids. CDR3: CASSLGGAGQTDTQYF. The CDR3 DNA sequence: TGTGCCAGCAGCTTGGGTGGAGCGGGGCAAACGGATACGCAGTATTTT.

This clone has only a few counts. The V gene is TRBV2, the J gene TRBJ2-4; D assignment may be TRBD1 or TRBD2 (5 bases each). Germline assignment: CDR1 SNHLY and CDR2 FYNNEI. This CDR3 has 14 residues. Deletions cut 0 bases from V and 8 bases from J, with 11 bases between. CDR3 coding DNA: TGTGCCAGCAGTGAAGCGGTAAGAGGGGACATTCAGTACTTC. Translating it yields CASSEAVRGDIQYF.

This clone is a singleton in its sample. The chain is built from TRBV7-2 and TRBJ1-2; perhaps TRBD1 as D (6 bases). The CDR3 consists of 17 residues. Trimming pared 4 bases from V and 0 bases from J, leaving 18 bases between. Per germline, CDR1 SGHTA and CDR2 FQGNSA. The CDR3 sequence: CASSSKLRGGPNYGYTF. The DNA of the CDR3 is TGTGCCAGCAGCTCAAAGTTGCGCGGGGGGCCTAACTATGGCTACACCTTC.

V and J are TRBV9 and TRBJ2-2; 7 bases are a match to TRBD1. Germline trimming cut 3 bases from V and 4 bases from J; bases unmatched to any gene: 24. The length of the CDR3 is 21 residues. Per the germline V gene, CDR1 is SGDLS and CDR2 is YYNGEE. The CDR3 protein is CASSGDLPPPGQPLLTGELFF. CDR3 nucleotide sequence: TGTGCCAGCAGCGGAGATCTACCTCCGCCGGGACAGCCACTCCTCACCGGGGAGCTGTTTTTT.

This chain connects TRBV19 to TRBJ1-6, with a tentative D call TRBD1 (5 bases). The V gene lost 7 bases and the J gene lost 7 bases, with 11 bases spanning the gap. CDR1 and CDR2 from the germline V gene are LNHDA and SQIVND (reference sequence). The CDR3 runs 13 residues. CDR3 amino acids: CASKRDQNSPLHF. The CDR3 DNA sequence: TGTGCCAGTAAGAGGGACCAAAATTCACCCCTCCACTTT.

The V and J genes are TRBV5-4 and TRBJ1-2; 7 bases match TRBD1. Per germline, CDR1 SGHNT and CDR2 YYREEE (reference sequence). Trimming cost V 0 bases and J 7 bases; bases outside gene matches: 6. This CDR3 has 14 residues. The CDR3 coding sequence is TGTGCCAGCAGCTTGGAACAGGGGATGGGTGGCTACACCTTC. Amino acid sequence: CASSLEQGMGGYTF. Complete variable domain (other parts from reference TRBV5-4 and TRBJ1-2): ETGVTQSPTHLIKTRGQQVTLRCSSQSGHNTVSWYQQALGQGPQFIFQYYREEENGRGNFPPRFSGLQFPNYSSELNVNALELDDSALYLCASSLEQGMGGYTFGSGTRLTVV.

This chain joins TRBV19 and TRBJ1-1; D is ambiguous. CDR3 length: 11 amino acids. The germline CDR1 and CDR2 sequences are LNHDA and SQIVND (reference sequence). The germline V and J ends were trimmed by 10 bases and 5 bases, with 11 bases remaining between them. CDR3 sequence: CAIIRDTEAFF. The CDR3 DNA reads TGTGCCATTATCAGAGATACTGAAGCTTTCTTT. The whole variable domain, remainder taken from reference TRBV19 and TRBJ1-1, is DGGITQSPKYLFRKEGQNVTLSCEQNLNHDAMYWYRQDPGQGLRLIYYSQIVNDFQKGDIAEGYSVSREKKESFPLTVTSAQKNPTAFYLCAIIRDTEAFFGQGTRLTVV.

The V call is TRBV5-1, the J call TRBJ1-5; 10 bases map to TRBD1. After removal of 4 bases from V and 5 bases from J, the junction contained 3 bases not matched to a gene. The length of the CDR3 is 14 residues. The germline gives CDR1 SGHRS, CDR2 YFSETQ. CDR3 bases: TGCGCCAGCAGCCCCGGGACAGGGGATCAGCCCCAGCATTTT. Protein: CASSPGTGDQPQHF.

This clone was observed a handful of times. The rearrangement uses TRBV19 and TRBJ2-2; possibly TRBD2 for D (5 bases). V dropped 7 bases and J dropped 7 bases, with 22 bases sitting between them. CDR3 length equals 16 residues. Germline V lookup: CDR1 LNHDA, CDR2 SQIVND (reference sequence). The CDR3 bases are TGTGCCAGTAAAGACGGGGTTAGGAGCCCCATCGGGGAGCTGTTTTTT. Encoded protein: CASKDGVRSPIGELFF. The complete variable domain, with remaining parts taken from reference TRBV19 and TRBJ2-2, reads DGGITQSPKYLFRKEGQNVTLSCEQNLNHDAMYWYRQDPGQGLRLIYYSQIVNDFQKGDIAEGYSVSREKKESFPLTVTSAQKNPTAFYLCASKDGVRSPIGELFFGEGSRLTVL.

The chain has TRBV7-3 and TRBJ2-3; 14 positions agree with TRBD2. Trimming at V came to 4 bases and at J to 4 bases, leaving 13 bases not matched to a gene. The CDR3 has 19 amino acids. Germline V gives CDR1 SGHTA, CDR2 FQGTGA. This CDR3 reads CASSSGTSGGNYRPDTQYF. The CDR3 DNA sequence: TGTGCCAGCAGCTCAGGGACTAGCGGGGGAAATTATAGGCCAGATACGCAGTATTTT.

The chain recombines TRBV19 with TRBJ1-2; 7 bases are a match to TRBD1. Germline V gene data show CDR1 as LNHDA and CDR2 as SQIVND (reference sequence). J was trimmed by 2 bases and V by 3 bases; bases with no gene match: 3. The CDR3 totals 14 residues. The CDR3 DNA reads as TGTGCCAGTAGTATGAGGGGGCAGAACTATGGCTACACCTTC. It translates to CASSMRGQNYGYTF. The variable domain in full, completed from reference TRBV19 and TRBJ1-2, reads DGGITQSPKYLFRKEGQNVTLSCEQNLNHDAMYWYRQDPGQGLRLIYYSQIVNDFQKGDIAEGYSVSREKKESFPLTVTSAQKNPTAFYLCASSMRGQNYGYTFGSGTRLTVV.

The V call is TRBV27, the J call TRBJ2-3; the D call may be TRBD1 or TRBD2 (5 bases each). V lost 0 bases and J 4 bases, leaving 11 bases between the germline ends. There are 15 residues in the CDR3. Germline loops: CDR1 MNHEY, CDR2 SMNVEV (reference sequence). This CDR3 reads CASSLSGDGADTQYF. The CDR3 nucleotides are TGTGCCAGCAGTTTATCTGGGGACGGGGCAGATACGCAGTATTTT.

The chain combines TRBV24-1 with TRBJ2-3, with D possibly called TRBD1 or TRBD2 (5 bases each). The germline V gene encodes CDR1 KGHDR and CDR2 SFDVKD. The CDR3 loop spans 15 amino acids. V lost 7 bases and J 5 bases, leaving 18 bases between the germline ends. The CDR3 spells CATRGTRTSGDTQYF. CDR3 DNA sequence: TGTGCCACCAGGGGGACGCGTACTTCGGGAGATACGCAGTATTTT.

The CDR3 is CASSQDPGLSSGNTIYF. CDR3 nucleotides: TGCGCCAGCAGCCAAGATCCGGGGTTGAGCTCTGGAAACACCATATATTTT. The gene calls are TRBV4-1 and TRBJ1-3; D gene ambiguous. This CDR3 is 17 amino acids long. V was shortened by 0 bases and J by 0 bases, with 12 bases between the two germline ends. The germline CDR1 and CDR2 sequences are MGHRA and YSYEKL.

The V call is TRBV30, the J call TRBJ1-5; unclear D gene. Germline CDR1 is GTSNPN and CDR2 is SVGIG (reference sequence). The CDR3 length is 15 residues. V lost 0 bases, J lost 4 bases, and 13 bases lay in between. CDR3 sequence reads: CAWSVQGLGNQPQHF. Written as DNA, the CDR3 is TGTGCCTGGAGTGTACAAGGGTTGGGAAATCAGCCCCAGCATTTT.

The V call is TRBV5-4, the J call TRBJ2-5; unclear D gene. The CDR3 extends over 13 amino acids. Germline V gene lookup returns CDR1 SGHNT and CDR2 YYREEE (reference sequence). Trimming shortened V by 1 base and J by 5 bases, and 9 bases separated the two germline ends. This CDR3 reads CASSLTARETQYF. In DNA, the CDR3 is TGTGCCAGCAGCTTGACAGCGCGGGAGACCCAGTACTTC.

V and J are TRBV6-5 and TRBJ2-1, with D uncertain. The V gene's germline CDR1 is MNHEY and CDR2 SVGAGI. The CDR3 sequence is 14 residues long. Deletions cut 10 bases from V and 8 bases from J, with 21 bases between. CDR3 nucleotide sequence: TGTGCCAACACCCTAAATACAGATGGTCATGAGCAGTTCTTC. Protein product: CANTLNTDGHEQFF.